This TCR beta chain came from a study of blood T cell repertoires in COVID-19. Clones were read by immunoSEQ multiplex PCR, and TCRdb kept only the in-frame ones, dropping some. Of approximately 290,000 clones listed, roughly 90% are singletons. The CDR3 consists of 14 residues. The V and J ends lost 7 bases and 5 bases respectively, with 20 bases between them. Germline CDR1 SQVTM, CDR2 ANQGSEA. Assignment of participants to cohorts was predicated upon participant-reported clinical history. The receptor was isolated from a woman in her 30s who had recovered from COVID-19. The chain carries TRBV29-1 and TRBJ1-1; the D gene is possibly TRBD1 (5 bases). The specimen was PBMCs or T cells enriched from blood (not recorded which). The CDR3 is CSGYGTSSGTEAFF. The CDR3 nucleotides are TGCAGCGGATACGGGACTTCCTCGGGGACTGAAGCTTTCTTT.